The rows below give T cell receptor beta chains drawn from one sample of a study of T cells after yellow fever vaccination. TCRdb itself ran the 5' RACE reads through MiXCR, one entry per CDR3 protein. The sample has some 350,000 distinct CDR3 sequences; approximately 4% are singletons. Specimen: PBMCs, collected 5 days after the yellow fever booster vaccination. These receptors were taken from a man younger than 30 who received the YFV17D yellow fever vaccine. CDR3s include the opening cysteine and the closing phenylalanine or tryptophan. D genes are given only for firm matches. Not all rows give a size; the values are once, few, many and, for expanded clones, a class.

d_call	j_call	clone_size	v_call	cdr3_aa	cdr3_nt
-	TRBJ1-5	few	TRBV12-3/TRBV12-4	CASSTKMDRRQPQHF	TGTGCCAGCAGTACCAAGATGGACAGAAGGCAGCCCCAGCATTTT
TRBD2	TRBJ2-2	-	TRBV7-2	CASSLLPSGGTGELFF	TGTGCCAGCAGCTTATTGCCTAGCGGGGGGACCGGGGAGCTGTTTTTT
TRBD1	TRBJ1-4	many	TRBV18	CASSPGTARNEKLFF	TGTGCCAGCTCACCCGGGACAGCGCGTAATGAAAAACTGTTTTTT
TRBD1	TRBJ2-7	-	TRBV19	CASSIPGQVSYEQYF	TGTGCCAGTAGTATTCCCGGACAGGTCTCCTACGAGCAGTACTTC
-	TRBJ2-5	-	TRBV12-3/TRBV12-4	CASSFQRGETQYF	TGTGCCAGCAGTTTCCAAAGGGGGGAGACCCAGTACTTC
-	TRBJ2-4	-	TRBV15	CATSRDGQLNIQYF	TGTGCCACCAGCAGAGATGGGCAGCTTAACATTCAGTACTTC
-	TRBJ2-3	few	TRBV28	CASSLQTNTDTQYF	TGTGCCAGCAGCCTACAGACCAACACAGATACGCAGTATTTT
TRBD1	TRBJ1-2	-	TRBV6-1	CASREGQEFGYGYTF	TGTGCCAGCAGGGAAGGACAGGAGTTCGGCTATGGCTACACCTTC
-	TRBJ2-2	few	TRBV2	CASNRQKVATGELFF	TGTGCCAGCAACCGACAGAAAGTCGCGACCGGGGAGCTGTTTTTT
TRBD2	TRBJ2-1	many	TRBV7-3	CASSSTSGSSYNEQFF	TGTGCCAGCAGCTCAACCAGCGGGAGCTCCTACAATGAGCAGTTCTTC
TRBD1	TRBJ1-2	-	TRBV20-1	CSAQGQNNYGYTF	TGCAGTGCGCAGGGACAGAATAACTATGGCTACACCTTC
-	TRBJ2-1	few	TRBV7-3	CASSPYTPGAQFF	TGTGCCAGCAGCCCATACACTCCCGGGGCGCAGTTCTTC
-	TRBJ1-5	few	TRBV24-1	CATPLSSRGNQPQHF	TGTGCCACCCCTTTATCGAGCCGAGGCAATCAGCCCCAGCATTTT
-	TRBJ1-1	few	TRBV12-3/TRBV12-4	CASSFGLAGGTEAFF	TGTGCCAGCAGTTTTGGCCTCGCGGGGGGCACTGAAGCTTTCTTT
-	TRBJ1-5	few	TRBV2	CASSVTGTGQPQHF	TGTGCCAGCAGCGTTACGGGGACGGGACAGCCCCAGCATTTT
-	TRBJ1-1	few	TRBV6-5	CASSYAGTGTEAFF	TGTGCCAGCAGTTACGCAGGGACTGGGACTGAAGCTTTCTTT
TRBD2	TRBJ2-3	-	TRBV6-2/TRBV6-3	CASRGGTPADTQYF	TGTGCCAGCAGGGGAGGGACGCCGGCAGATACGCAGTATTTT
-	TRBJ1-5	few	TRBV6-2/TRBV6-3	CASRYGNRPQHF	TGTGCCAGCAGATACGGGAACCGGCCCCAGCATTTT
TRBD2	TRBJ2-3	few	TRBV5-1	CASSLGLAGGEDTQYF	TGCGCCAGCAGCTTGGGACTAGCGGGGGGTGAGGATACGCAGTATTTT
-	TRBJ2-1	few	TRBV6-1	CASSDRDGVNEQFF	TGTGCCAGCAGTGACAGGGACGGCGTTAATGAGCAGTTCTTC
-	TRBJ2-5	few	TRBV5-1	CASRPRDIQETQYF	TGCGCCAGCCGCCCCCGGGACATCCAAGAGACCCAGTACTTC
-	TRBJ2-3	few	TRBV4-2	CASSQEILSRQLSTDTQYF	TGTGCCAGCAGCCAAGAAATCTTATCTAGGCAACTTAGCACAGATACGCAGTATTTT
TRBD1	TRBJ2-5	many	TRBV7-9	CASSYPGTGVRETQYF	TGTGCCAGCAGCTACCCCGGGACAGGGGTACGAGAGACCCAGTACTTC
TRBD2	TRBJ2-1	few	TRBV12-3/TRBV12-4	CASSLVGPSGGFHNEQFF	TGTGCCAGCAGTTTAGTCGGCCCTAGCGGGGGGTTCCACAATGAGCAGTTCTTC
-	TRBJ1-4	-	TRBV7-2	CASSLQAANEKLFF	TGTGCCAGCAGCTTACAGGCAGCTAATGAAAAACTGTTTTTT